Listed below are T cell receptor beta chains from one sample, sequenced in a study of response to subunit inactivated influenza vaccine. TCRdb analysed the RT-PCR reads with MiXCR anew, one entry per CDR3 protein. The sample yields 500,000 to 600,000 distinct CDR3 sequences, about an eighth seen once. Sequencing was performed on PBMCs from blood, taken more than 35 days after vaccination. The origin of the receptors is a middle-aged man who received an inactivated influenza vaccine. Each CDR3 is given with its conserved first and last residue. Fields, in order: D gene, J gene, V gene, clone size, CDR3 DNA, CDR3 protein. The D gene is left open where the match is weak. Some rows have no size entry. The others give once, few or many, or a class for an expanded clone.

TRBD1	TRBJ2-1	TRBV12-3/TRBV12-4	few	TGTGCCAGCAGAAGGGACAGTCGGCCTGAGCAGTTCTTC	CASRRDSRPEQFF
TRBD2	TRBJ2-1	TRBV6-2/TRBV6-3	few	TGTGCCAGCAGTTTCCCGGGACTAGCGGGGCATAGCTCCTACAATGAGCAGTTCTTC	CASSFPGLAGHSSYNEQFF
.	TRBJ2-5	TRBV5-6	few	TGTGCCAGCAGCATCCGGGACACGCAAGAGACCCAGTACTTC	CASSIRDTQETQYF
.	TRBJ2-1	TRBV2	few	TGTGCCAGCTCCCGGGTTGAGCAGTTCTTC	CASSRVEQFF
.	TRBJ2-5	TRBV7-2	many	TGTGCCAGCAGGCCCGGGGCGCAAGAGACCCAGTACTTC	CASRPGAQETQYF
.	TRBJ2-7	TRBV6-1	.	TGTGCCAGCATGGCGGGTCCGAGCTCCTACGAGCAGTACTTC	CASMAGPSSYEQYF
.	TRBJ1-1	TRBV7-2	.	TGTGCCAGCAGCATGACGTTTTGGAGGGTAAACACTGAAGCTTTCTTT	CASSMTFWRVNTEAFF
.	TRBJ2-2	TRBV4-2	few	TGTGCCAGCAGCCTCAGTGGACGGGAAGGGGAGCTGTTTTTT	CASSLSGREGELFF
.	TRBJ2-7	TRBV2	.	TGTGCCAGCAGTGAAAACTGGGAGCAGTACTTC	CASSENWEQYF
.	TRBJ2-4	TRBV7-9	few	TGTGCCAGCAGCTTAGTATCAGGCGGTACAAACATTCAGTACTTC	CASSLVSGGTNIQYF
TRBD2	TRBJ2-5	TRBV11-1	.	TGTGCCAGCAGCCCCGGGACTAGCGGGGTCCCGTACCAAGAGACCCAGTACTTC	CASSPGTSGVPYQETQYF
.	TRBJ2-6	TRBV6-2/TRBV6-3	few	TGTGCCAGCAAACCCGGACGGCTCTCTGGGGCCAACGTCCTGACTTTC	CASKPGRLSGANVLTF
TRBD1	TRBJ2-7	TRBV11-2	.	TGTGCCAGCAGGCTGGGACAGTACCTCTCCTACGAGCAGTACTTC	CASRLGQYLSYEQYF
.	TRBJ2-2	TRBV12-3/TRBV12-4	few	TGTGCCAGCAGTCCAAGTTCTGGGGTAGCCGGGGAGCTGTTTTTT	CASSPSSGVAGELFF
TRBD1	TRBJ2-1	TRBV6-2/TRBV6-3	few	TGTGCCAGCAGGGCCGACAGGGGGCGGAATGAGCAGTTCTTC	CASRADRGRNEQFF
TRBD2	TRBJ2-7	TRBV20-1	.	TGCAGTGCTACCAGAGCCCTCTTTAGCGGGGGTAGCTACGAGCAGTACTTC	CSATRALFSGGSYEQYF
TRBD2	TRBJ2-1	TRBV29-1	.	TGCAGCGTTGACGGGGGGGGTAATGAGCAGTTCTTC	CSVDGGGNEQFF
.	TRBJ2-2	TRBV12-3/TRBV12-4	few	TGTGCCAGCAGTTTTATTACGGGGGGCTCCACCGGGGAGCTGTTTTTT	CASSFITGGSTGELFF
TRBD1	TRBJ2-6	TRBV7-8	few	TGTGCCAGCAGCTTTGGACAGGCTGGGGCCAACGTCCTGACTTTC	CASSFGQAGANVLTF
.	TRBJ1-1	TRBV7-9	.	TGTGCCAGCAGCTTTGGGGACCCACCACTGAACACTGAAGCTTTCTTT	CASSFGDPPLNTEAFF
TRBD2	TRBJ2-5	TRBV7-9	few	TGTGCCAGCAGCTTTCCTAGCGGGACCCAAGAGACCCAGTACTTC	CASSFPSGTQETQYF
.	TRBJ2-1	TRBV7-9	.	TGTGCCAGCAGCTTAGTCCGGGACCCGGGGAATGAGCAGTTCTTC	CASSLVRDPGNEQFF
.	TRBJ2-1	TRBV15	few	TGTGCCACCAGCAGGAAAGCGGGTCTTGACAATGAGCAGTTCTTC	CATSRKAGLDNEQFF
.	TRBJ1-2	TRBV7-9	few	TGTGCCAGCAGCTTACTACGGCGCCACGGGCCTTTTGGCTACACCTTC	CASSLLRRHGPFGYTF
.	TRBJ1-5	TRBV28	many	TGTGCCAGCATTGGGGGACTGAGCGGCAATCAGCCCCAGCATTTT	CASIGGLSGNQPQHF
.	TRBJ1-2	TRBV4-3	few	TGCGCCAGCAGCCTCCACGGTGTCTGGGGCTACACCTTC	CASSLHGVWGYTF
.	TRBJ2-3	TRBV19	.	TGTGCCAGTAGTATCGCGGGGGCTAGCACAGATACGCAGTATTTT	CASSIAGASTDTQYF
TRBD1	TRBJ2-7	TRBV6-5	.	TGTGCCAGCAGTTACCGGGACAGGGGGCGAAACGAGCAGTACTTC	CASSYRDRGRNEQYF
.	TRBJ2-7	TRBV21-1	many	TGTGCCAGCAGCAAAGCTCGGCTAAGGTCTGACGAGCAGTACTTC	CASSKARLRSDEQYF
TRBD2	TRBJ2-3	TRBV20-1	.	TGCAGTGCGGGCCGACTAGCGGGGGGGGATACGCAGTATTTT	CSAGRLAGGDTQYF
TRBD2	TRBJ2-3	TRBV7-2	.	TGTGCCAGCAGCTTAGGAGGGACTAGCTCAGATACGCAGTATTTT	CASSLGGTSSDTQYF
.	TRBJ2-3	TRBV30	few	TGTGCCTGGAGCTCGAGCGGAGACACAGATACGCAGTATTTT	CAWSSSGDTDTQYF
TRBD2	TRBJ2-7	TRBV14	.	TGTGCCAGCAGCCAATTTACGCCTATAGCGGGAGTTACCAGCAAGCAGTACTTC	CASSQFTPIAGVTSKQYF
.	TRBJ2-5	TRBV5-6	.	TGTGCCAGCAGCCCCCAAGTGGGAGCCCAGTACTTC	CASSPQVGAQYF
.	TRBJ2-1	TRBV20-1	.	TGCAGTGGTTATGGCAATGAGCAGTTCTTC	CSGYGNEQFF
.	TRBJ2-1	TRBV6-2/TRBV6-3	few	TGTGCCAGCAAGGGCACGATAGGTATATACAATGAGCAGTTCTTC	CASKGTIGIYNEQFF
.	TRBJ1-2	TRBV2	few	TGTGCCAGCAGGGGGGTGGGGGTCCTCCAATTGTCGTATGGCTACACCTTC	CASRGVGVLQLSYGYTF
.	TRBJ1-1	TRBV21-1	many	TGTGCCAGCAGTCCTCCCTGGCCACACAGGGCTACGAACACTGAAGCTTTCTTT	CASSPPWPHRATNTEAFF
.	TRBJ2-3	TRBV24-1	few	TGTGCCACCAGTGATTTAGGACGAACTAGCACAGATACGCAGTATTTT	CATSDLGRTSTDTQYF
.	TRBJ2-5	TRBV20-1	many	TGCAGTGCTAGAGTGGGGTCCCGGGAAGAGACCCAGTACTTC	CSARVGSREETQYF
TRBD1	TRBJ2-7	TRBV12-3/TRBV12-4	few	TGTGCCAGCAGTTTACTAGTACCAGGGGGCGAGGGCGAGCAGTACTTC	CASSLLVPGGEGEQYF
.	TRBJ2-1	TRBV24-1	few	TGTGCCACCAGTGATGGCAGGGGTTGGGACAATGAGCAGTTCTTC	CATSDGRGWDNEQFF
.	TRBJ2-7	TRBV12-3/TRBV12-4	few	TGTGCCAGCAGATTTAGACGCGAGCAGTACTTC	CASRFRREQYF
.	TRBJ2-3	TRBV29-1	many	TGCAGCGTTGAATTCATTGGGGGTTTGGATACGCAGTATTTT	CSVEFIGGLDTQYF
.	TRBJ1-1	TRBV6-2/TRBV6-3	many	TGTGCCAGCAGCCCCTTTGTCATGAACACTGAAGCTTTCTTT	CASSPFVMNTEAFF
.	TRBJ1-6	TRBV10-3	few	TGTGCCATCCAAGGGCCCAATGGGCCACCCCTCCACTTT	CAIQGPNGPPLHF
TRBD1	TRBJ2-2	TRBV20-1	.	TGCAGTGCTGCAACAGGGGGCAGTTGGACCGGGGAGCTGTTTTTT	CSAATGGSWTGELFF
.	TRBJ1-1	TRBV5-6	few	TGTGCCAGCAGCTGGAGGTCTGTTAACACTGAAGCTTTCTTT	CASSWRSVNTEAFF
.	TRBJ1-5	TRBV27	.	TGTGCCAGCAGTTTACGTGGTTATAGCAATCAGCCCCAGCATTTT	CASSLRGYSNQPQHF
.	TRBJ2-3	TRBV5-1	few	TGCGCCAGCAGCTTGGTTGCCAGATCCACAGATACGCAGTATTTT	CASSLVARSTDTQYF
.	TRBJ2-1	TRBV7-3	few	TGTGCCAGCAGCCCGCGGGGGCCTAGCTCCTACAATGAGCAGTTCTTC	CASSPRGPSSYNEQFF
.	TRBJ2-3	TRBV15	few	TGTGCCACCAGCAGAGAGGGAAGGGAGCTCACTAGAGATACGCAGTATTTT	CATSREGRELTRDTQYF
TRBD2	TRBJ2-1	TRBV18	.	TGTGCCAGCTCGCTTCGTAGCGGGAGCCTGAGCTCCTATCCGAATGAGCAGTTCTTC	CASSLRSGSLSSYPNEQFF
.	TRBJ1-2	TRBV12-3/TRBV12-4	.	TGTGCCAGCAGTCCCGACGGAACCTATGGCTACACCTTC	CASSPDGTYGYTF
.	TRBJ2-3	TRBV5-1	.	TGCGCCAGCAGCTTCCCGCGCGGGACAGCAGATACGCAGTATTTT	CASSFPRGTADTQYF
.	TRBJ2-3	TRBV20-1	many	TGCAGTGCTCCCGGGACCTCAGATACGCAGTATTTT	CSAPGTSDTQYF
.	TRBJ2-3	TRBV12-3/TRBV12-4	.	TGTGCCAGCAGTCGATGGAGCACAGATACGCAGTATTTT	CASSRWSTDTQYF
.	TRBJ2-5	TRBV4-3	few	TGCGCCAGCAGCCAAGGAAGGGGTTCAGAGACCCAGTACTTC	CASSQGRGSETQYF
.	TRBJ2-2	TRBV5-1	few	TGCGCCAGCAGCTATGGACGGGCGAACACCGGGGAGCTGTTTTTT	CASSYGRANTGELFF